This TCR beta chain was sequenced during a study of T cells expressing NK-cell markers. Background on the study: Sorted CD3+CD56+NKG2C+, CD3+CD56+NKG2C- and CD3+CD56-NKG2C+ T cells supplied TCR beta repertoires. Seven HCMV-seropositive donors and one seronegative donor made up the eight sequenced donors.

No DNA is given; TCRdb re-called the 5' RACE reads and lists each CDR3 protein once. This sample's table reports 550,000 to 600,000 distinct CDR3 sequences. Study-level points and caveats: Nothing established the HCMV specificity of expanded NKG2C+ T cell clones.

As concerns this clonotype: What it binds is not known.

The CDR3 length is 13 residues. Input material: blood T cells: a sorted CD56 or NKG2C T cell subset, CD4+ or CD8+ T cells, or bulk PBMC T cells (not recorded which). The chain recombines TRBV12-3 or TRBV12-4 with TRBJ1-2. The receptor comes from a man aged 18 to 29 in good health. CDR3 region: CASSQLVVYGYTF.